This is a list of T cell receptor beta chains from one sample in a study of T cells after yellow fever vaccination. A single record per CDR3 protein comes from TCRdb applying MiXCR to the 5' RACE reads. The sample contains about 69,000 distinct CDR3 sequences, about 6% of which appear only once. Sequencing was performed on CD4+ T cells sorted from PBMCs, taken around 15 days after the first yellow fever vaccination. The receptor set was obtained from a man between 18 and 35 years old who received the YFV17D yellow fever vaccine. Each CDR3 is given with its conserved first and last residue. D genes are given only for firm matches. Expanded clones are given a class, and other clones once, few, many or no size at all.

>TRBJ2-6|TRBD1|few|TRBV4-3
CASSQESGTGFAGANVLTF
TGCGCCAGCAGCCAAGAGTCCGGGACAGGGTTTGCTGGGGCCAACGTCCTGACTTTC
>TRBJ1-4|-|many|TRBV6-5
CASSYFVGEKLFF
TGTGCCAGCAGTTACTTCGTGGGCGAAAAACTGTTTTTT
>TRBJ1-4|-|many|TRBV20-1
CSARTGTGAEKLFF
TGCAGTGCTAGAACGGGGACTGGGGCTGAAAAACTGTTTTTT
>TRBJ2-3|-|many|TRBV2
CASSVGTDTQYF
TGTGCCAGCAGTGTCGGAACAGATACGCAGTATTTT
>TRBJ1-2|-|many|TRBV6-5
CASRKTGTNYGYTF
TGTGCCAGCAGAAAGACCGGGACTAACTATGGCTACACCTTC
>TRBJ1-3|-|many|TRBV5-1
CASRNFSGNTIYF
TGCGCCAGCAGGAACTTCTCTGGAAACACCATATATTTT
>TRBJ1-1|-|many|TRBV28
CASSFGGAGNTEAFF
TGTGCCAGCAGTTTTGGGGGGGCTGGGAACACTGAAGCTTTCTTT
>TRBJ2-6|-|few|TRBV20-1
CSARRRAGANVLTF
TGCAGTGCTAGACGGAGGGCTGGGGCCAACGTCCTGACTTTC
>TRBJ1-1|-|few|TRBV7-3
CASSPRPSTEAFF
TGTGCCAGCAGCCCCCGACCCTCCACTGAAGCTTTCTTT
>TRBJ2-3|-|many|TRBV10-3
CAIRRDSTDTQYF
TGTGCCATCAGGAGGGACAGCACAGATACGCAGTATTTT
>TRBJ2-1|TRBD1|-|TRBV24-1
CATSDLGRGNEQFF
TGTGCCACCAGTGATTTAGGCAGGGGGAATGAGCAGTTCTTC
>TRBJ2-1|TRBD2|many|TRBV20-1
CSARFGLAGGHSYNEQFF
TGCAGTGCTAGATTCGGACTAGCGGGGGGCCACTCCTACAATGAGCAGTTCTTC
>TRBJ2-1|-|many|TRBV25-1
CASSEGSSYNEQFF
TGTGCCAGCAGTGAAGGGAGCTCCTACAATGAGCAGTTCTTC
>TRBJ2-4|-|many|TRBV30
CAWSVMGDIQYF
TGTGCCTGGAGTGTTATGGGGGACATTCAGTACTTC
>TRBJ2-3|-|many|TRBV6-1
CASSDTGSLRNTQYF
TGTGCCAGCAGTGATACCGGCAGCTTGAGGAATACGCAGTATTTT
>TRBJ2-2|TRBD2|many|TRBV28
CASSLGLAAYTGELFF
TGTGCCAGCAGTCTAGGACTAGCGGCTTACACCGGGGAGCTGTTTTTT
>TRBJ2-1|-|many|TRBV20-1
CSASGSSYNEQFF
TGCAGTGCTAGCGGGAGCTCCTACAATGAGCAGTTCTTC
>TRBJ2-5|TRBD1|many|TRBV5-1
CASSYRGRFQETQYF
TGCGCCAGCAGCTACAGGGGGCGCTTCCAAGAGACCCAGTACTTC
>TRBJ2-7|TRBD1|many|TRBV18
CASSPPGGQGTYEQYF
TGTGCCAGCTCACCACCTGGGGGACAGGGCACCTACGAGCAGTACTTC
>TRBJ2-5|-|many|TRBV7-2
CASSLFTGVETQYF
TGTGCCAGCAGCTTATTTACGGGGGTGGAGACCCAGTACTTC
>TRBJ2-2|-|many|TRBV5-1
CASSLGADTGELFF
TGCGCCAGCAGCTTGGGGGCAGACACCGGGGAGCTGTTTTTT
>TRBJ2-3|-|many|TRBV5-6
CASSLYGIQGPTDTQYF
TGTGCCAGCAGCCTTTATGGGATTCAGGGGCCCACAGATACGCAGTATTTT
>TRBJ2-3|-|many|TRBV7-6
CASSFRDNTDTQYF
TGTGCCAGCAGCTTTAGGGACAACACAGATACGCAGTATTTT
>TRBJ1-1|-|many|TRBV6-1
CASSENRVRNTEAFF
TGTGCCAGCAGTGAAAACAGGGTTAGGAATACTGAAGCTTTCTTT
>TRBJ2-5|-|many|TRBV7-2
CASSFKGAPAETQYF
TGTGCCAGCAGCTTTAAAGGGGCTCCAGCTGAGACCCAGTACTTC
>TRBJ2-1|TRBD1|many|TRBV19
CANPEGTAPGEQFF
TGTGCCAACCCCGAGGGGACAGCCCCCGGTGAGCAGTTCTTC
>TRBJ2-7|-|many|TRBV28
CASSPAGSPPEQYF
TGTGCCAGCAGTCCCGCCGGGTCCCCCCCCGAGCAGTACTTC
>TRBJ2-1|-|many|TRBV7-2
CASSFWGTVHEQFF
TGTGCCAGCAGCTTTTGGGGTACGGTGCATGAGCAGTTCTTC
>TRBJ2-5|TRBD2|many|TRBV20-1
CSAPTSGATQETQYF
TGCAGTGCTCCGACTAGCGGGGCTACCCAAGAGACCCAGTACTTC
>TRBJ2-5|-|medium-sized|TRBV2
CASRNAQETQYF
TGTGCCAGCAGAAACGCCCAAGAGACCCAGTACTTC
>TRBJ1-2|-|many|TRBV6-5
CASSPPQGARGYTF
TGTGCCAGCAGTCCCCCGCAGGGCGCCCGTGGCTACACCTTC
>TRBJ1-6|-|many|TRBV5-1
CASSLGGGIYNSPLHF
TGCGCCAGCAGCCTCGGGGGCGGAATTTATAATTCACCCCTCCACTTT
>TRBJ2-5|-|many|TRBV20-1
CSASENQETQYF
TGCAGTGCTAGTGAGAACCAAGAGACCCAGTACTTC
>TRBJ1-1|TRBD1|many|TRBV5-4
CASSLGQGVTTEAFF
TGTGCCAGCAGCTTGGGACAGGGCGTTACCACTGAAGCTTTCTTT
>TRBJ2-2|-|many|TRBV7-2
CASSRVAWNTGELFF
TGTGCCAGCAGCCGAGTAGCGTGGAACACCGGGGAGCTGTTTTTT
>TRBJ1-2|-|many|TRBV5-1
CASSLEGVPSYGYTF
TGCGCCAGCAGCTTGGAAGGGGTCCCAAGCTATGGCTACACCTTC
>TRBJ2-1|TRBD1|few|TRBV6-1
CASRLRQGATNNEQFF
TGTGCCAGCAGGCTAAGACAGGGGGCGACGAACAATGAGCAGTTCTTC
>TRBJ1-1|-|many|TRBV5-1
CASSFSGTGTEAFF
TGCGCCAGCAGCTTCTCGGGTACGGGCACTGAAGCTTTCTTT
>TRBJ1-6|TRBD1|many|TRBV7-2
CASSWTGTGNSPLHF
TGTGCCAGCAGCTGGACCGGGACAGGGAATTCACCCCTCCACTTT
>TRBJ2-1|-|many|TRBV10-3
CAISGRGGNEQFF
TGTGCCATCTCCGGGCGAGGGGGGAATGAGCAGTTCTTC
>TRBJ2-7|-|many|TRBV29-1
CSASNSLAGQYF
TGCAGCGCGTCAAACAGCCTAGCTGGGCAGTACTTC
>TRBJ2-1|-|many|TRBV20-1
CSARLGYNEQFF
TGCAGTGCTAGATTGGGATACAATGAGCAGTTCTTC
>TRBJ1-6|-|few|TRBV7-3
CASSSNGGGRSPLHF
TGTGCCAGCAGCTCAAATGGGGGGGGCCGCTCACCCCTCCACTTT
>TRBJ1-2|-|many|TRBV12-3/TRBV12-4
CASSLEGSVGYTF
TGTGCCAGCAGTTTGGAGGGGTCGGTTGGCTACACCTTC
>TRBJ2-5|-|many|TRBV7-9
CASSLGASGVQETQYF
TGTGCCAGCAGCTTAGGGGCCAGTGGGGTCCAAGAGACCCAGTACTTC
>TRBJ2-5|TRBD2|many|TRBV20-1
CSARDRSPAGDETQYF
TGCAGTGCTAGAGATCGGTCCCCGGCGGGGGACGAGACCCAGTACTTC
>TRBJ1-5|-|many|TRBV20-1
CSARARGTSGNQPQHF
TGCAGTGCTAGAGCTCGGGGGACGTCGGGCAATCAGCCCCAGCATTTT
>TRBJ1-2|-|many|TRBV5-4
CASSYTMTNYGYTF
TGTGCCAGCAGCTACACGATGACTAACTATGGCTACACCTTC
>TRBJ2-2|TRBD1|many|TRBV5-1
CASSSNRGSTGELFF
TGCGCCAGCAGCTCGAACAGGGGATCCACCGGGGAGCTGTTTTTT
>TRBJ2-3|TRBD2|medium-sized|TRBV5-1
CASREGTSGGQNTQYF
TGCGCCAGCAGGGAAGGGACTAGCGGGGGGCAAAATACGCAGTATTTT
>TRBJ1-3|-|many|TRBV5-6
CASSLRYGLSGNTIYF
TGTGCCAGCAGCTTGCGATATGGCCTCTCTGGAAACACCATATATTTT
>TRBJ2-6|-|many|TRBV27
CASRSSGANVLTF
TGTGCCAGCAGGAGCTCTGGGGCCAACGTCCTGACTTTC
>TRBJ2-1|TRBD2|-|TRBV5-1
CASSPKAGTSSYNEQFF
TGCGCCAGCAGCCCCAAAGCGGGGACCAGCTCCTACAATGAGCAGTTCTTC
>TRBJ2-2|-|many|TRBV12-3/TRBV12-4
CASSFLPPGELFF
TGTGCCAGCAGCTTCCTGCCCCCCGGGGAGCTGTTTTTT
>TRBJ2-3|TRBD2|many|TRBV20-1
CSARSGVTDTQYF
TGCAGTGCTCGTAGCGGGGTCACAGATACGCAGTATTTT
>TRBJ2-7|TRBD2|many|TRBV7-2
CASSLGGGTSGEQYF
TGTGCCAGCAGCTTAGGCGGGGGGACTTCGGGGGAGCAGTACTTC
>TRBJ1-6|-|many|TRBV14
CASSQDPLSPLHF
TGTGCCAGCAGCCAAGATCCCCTCTCACCCCTCCACTTT
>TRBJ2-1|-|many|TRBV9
CASSEKSSYNEQFF
TGTGCCAGCAGTGAAAAGAGCTCCTACAATGAGCAGTTCTTC
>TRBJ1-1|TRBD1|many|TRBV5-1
CASSLGDRVPEAFF
TGCGCCAGCAGCTTGGGGGACAGGGTCCCTGAAGCTTTCTTT